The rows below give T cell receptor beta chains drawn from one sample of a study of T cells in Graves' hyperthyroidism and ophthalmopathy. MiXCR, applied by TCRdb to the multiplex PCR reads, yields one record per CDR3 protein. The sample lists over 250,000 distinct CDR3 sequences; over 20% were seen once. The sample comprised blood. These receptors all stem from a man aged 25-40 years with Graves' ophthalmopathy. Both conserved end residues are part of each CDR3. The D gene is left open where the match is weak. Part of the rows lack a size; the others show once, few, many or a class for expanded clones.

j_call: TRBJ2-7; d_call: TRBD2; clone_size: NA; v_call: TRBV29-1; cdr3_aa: CSVTLSGRGTREQYF; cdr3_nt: TGCAGCGTTACCCTTAGCGGGAGGGGTACTCGCGAGCAGTACTTC
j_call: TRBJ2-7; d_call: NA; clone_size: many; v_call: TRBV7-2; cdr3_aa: CASSPESEQYF; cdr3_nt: TGTGCCAGCAGCCCGGAGTCCGAGCAGTACTTC
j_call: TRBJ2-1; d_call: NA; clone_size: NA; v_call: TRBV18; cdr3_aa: CASSPPGTHNNEQFF; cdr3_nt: TGTGCCAGCTCACCTCCCGGGACTCACAACAATGAGCAGTTCTTC
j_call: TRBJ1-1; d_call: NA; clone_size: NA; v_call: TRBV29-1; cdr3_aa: CSVVRTYQAFF; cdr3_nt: TGCAGCGTTGTTCGGACATACCAGGCTTTCTTT
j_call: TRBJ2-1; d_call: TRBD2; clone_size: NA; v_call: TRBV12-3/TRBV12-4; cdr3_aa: CASRRPGLAGSEQFF; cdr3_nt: TGTGCCAGCAGACGACCTGGACTAGCGGGAAGTGAGCAGTTCTTC
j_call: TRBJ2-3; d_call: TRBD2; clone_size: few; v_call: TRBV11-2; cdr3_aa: CASSTIGTSGKTDTQYF; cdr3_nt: TGTGCCAGCAGTACTATAGGGACTAGCGGGAAGACAGATACGCAGTATTTT
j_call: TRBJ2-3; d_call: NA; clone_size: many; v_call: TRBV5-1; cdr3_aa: CASSLAPGSTDTQYF; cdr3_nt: TGCGCCAGCAGCTTGGCTCCGGGATCCACAGATACGCAGTATTTT
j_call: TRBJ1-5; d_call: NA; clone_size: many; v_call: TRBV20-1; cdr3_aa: CSARAGLSNQPQHF; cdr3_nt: TGCAGTGCTAGAGCCGGCCTGAGCAATCAGCCCCAGCATTTT
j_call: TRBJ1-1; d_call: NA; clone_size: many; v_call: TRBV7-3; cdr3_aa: CASSRDINTEAFF; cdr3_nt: TGTGCCAGCAGCCGGGACATTAACACTGAAGCTTTCTTT
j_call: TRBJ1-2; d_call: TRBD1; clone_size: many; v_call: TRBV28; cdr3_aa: CATGTGTAYGYTF; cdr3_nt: TGTGCCACCGGTACCGGGACAGCTTATGGCTACACCTTC
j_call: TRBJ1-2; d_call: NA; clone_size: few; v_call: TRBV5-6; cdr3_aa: CASSFLGHSSSNYGYTF; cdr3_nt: TGTGCCAGCAGCTTTTTGGGACACTCATCCTCTAACTATGGCTACACCTTC
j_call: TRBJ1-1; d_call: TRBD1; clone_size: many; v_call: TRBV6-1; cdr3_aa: CASNRDITGETEAFF; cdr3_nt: TGTGCCAGCAACCGAGACATAACAGGGGAAACTGAAGCTTTCTTT
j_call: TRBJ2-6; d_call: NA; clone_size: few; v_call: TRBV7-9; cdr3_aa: CASSPRAASYSGANVLTF; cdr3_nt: TGTGCCAGCAGCCCGAGGGCCGCCTCTTACTCTGGGGCCAACGTCCTGACTTTC
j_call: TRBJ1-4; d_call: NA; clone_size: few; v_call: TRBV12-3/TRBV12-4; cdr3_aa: CASSFRERGEKLFF; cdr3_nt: TGTGCCAGCAGTTTCCGGGAGCGGGGTGAAAAACTGTTTTTT
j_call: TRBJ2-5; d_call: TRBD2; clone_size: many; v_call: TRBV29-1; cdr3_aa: CSALGLADGETQYF; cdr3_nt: TGCAGCGCGTTAGGACTAGCGGACGGGGAGACCCAGTACTTC
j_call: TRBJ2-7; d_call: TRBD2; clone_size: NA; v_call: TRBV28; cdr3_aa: CASRAGAGEQYF; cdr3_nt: TGTGCCAGCAGGGCGGGAGCGGGGGAGCAGTACTTC
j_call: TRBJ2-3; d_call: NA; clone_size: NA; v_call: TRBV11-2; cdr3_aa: CASSPRGTGVSTDTQYF; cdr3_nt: TGTGCCAGCAGCCCCCGTGGTACGGGAGTCAGCACAGATACGCAGTATTTT
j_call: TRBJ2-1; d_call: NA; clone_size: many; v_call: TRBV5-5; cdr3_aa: CASAGQPDGYNEQFF; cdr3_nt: TGTGCCAGCGCGGGACAACCCGACGGTTACAATGAGCAGTTCTTC
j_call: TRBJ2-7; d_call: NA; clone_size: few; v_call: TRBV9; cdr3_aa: CASSVAPVFEQYF; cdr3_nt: TGTGCCAGCAGCGTAGCCCCGGTGTTCGAGCAGTACTTC
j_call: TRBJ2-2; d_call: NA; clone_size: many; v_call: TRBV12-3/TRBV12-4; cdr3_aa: CASSFLRGSTGELFF; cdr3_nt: TGTGCCAGCAGTTTCCTACGGGGAAGCACCGGGGAGCTGTTTTTT
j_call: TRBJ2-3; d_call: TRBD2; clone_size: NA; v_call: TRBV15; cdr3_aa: CATSRDLPSGSTDTQYF; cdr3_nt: TGTGCCACCAGCAGAGATCTACCTAGCGGGAGTACAGATACGCAGTATTTT
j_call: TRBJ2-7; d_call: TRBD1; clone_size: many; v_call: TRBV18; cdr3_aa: CASRKASTGDEQYF; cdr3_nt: TGTGCCAGCCGGAAGGCGTCGACAGGGGACGAGCAGTACTTC
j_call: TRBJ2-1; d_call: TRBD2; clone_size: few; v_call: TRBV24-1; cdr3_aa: CATSDYGLTSGSSHEQFF; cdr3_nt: TGTGCCACCAGTGATTATGGCCTGACTAGCGGGAGTAGCCATGAGCAGTTCTTC
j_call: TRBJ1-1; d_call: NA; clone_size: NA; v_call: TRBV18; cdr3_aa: CASSMSVMNTEAFF; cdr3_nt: TGTGCCAGCTCAATGTCCGTCATGAACACTGAAGCTTTCTTT
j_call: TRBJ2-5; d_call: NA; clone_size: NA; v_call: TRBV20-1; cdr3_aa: CSAKNGAEFLETQYF; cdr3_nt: TGCAGTGCAAAGAACGGGGCGGAATTCTTAGAGACCCAGTACTTC
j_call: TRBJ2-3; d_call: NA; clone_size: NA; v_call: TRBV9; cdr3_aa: CASSVVPSDTQYF; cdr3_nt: TGTGCCAGCAGCGTAGTCCCATCAGATACGCAGTATTTT